This TCR beta chain was recovered during a study of glioma-infiltrating T cells. Study-wide results and limits: Tissue-blood divergence was below expectation in non-neoplastic patients, above in gliomas.

Germline V CDR1 and CDR2: SGHTA, FQGNSA. The CDR3 runs 14 residues. V lost 3 bases, J lost 3 bases, and 1 base stayed unmatched. Amplification of TCR alpha and beta CDR3 regions from RNA used iRepertoire nested multiplex PCR. Using its own MiXCR run on the multiplex PCR reads, TCRdb lists one record per CDR3 protein. The sample shows about 5,700 distinct CDR3 sequences, around two fifths of them seen only once. As regards this clonotype: Its cognate antigen is unknown.

The TCR sequence derives from a human donor with low-grade glioma or glioblastoma, undergoing nonglioma brain surgery, or in good health (not recorded which). The V and J genes are TRBV7-2 and TRBJ2-5; TRBD2 matches at 10 bases. Input material: glioma tissue, nonneoplastic brain tissue, or PBMCs (not recorded which). In nucleotides, the CDR3 is TGTGCCAGCAGCTTTCTAGCGGGGGAAGAGACCCAGTACTTC. This sequence encodes CASSFLAGEETQYF.